The 25 T cell receptor beta chains listed next were all sequenced from one sample in a study of T-cell reconstitution after alpha-beta-depleted transplantation in children. A library of TCRbeta sequences, prepared with unique molecular identifiers, was generated. TCRdb called the PCR reads again in MiXCR, with one record for every CDR3 protein. Here the sample spans around 490,000 distinct CDR3 sequences, around 10% being singletons. This specimen consisted of PBMCs, mostly from graft donor cells, obtained 180 days after TCRalphabeta/CD19-depleted stem cell transplant. All receptors come from a female patient under 10 years old who had a stem cell transplant for aplastic anemia, so the T cells may come from the graft donor.

This clonotype has ten or more counts. V is TRBV12-3 or TRBV12-4 and J is TRBJ2-7, with D perhaps matching TRBD1 (6 bases). The germline V and J ends were trimmed by 6 bases and 5 bases, with 11 bases remaining between them. This CDR3 has 12 amino acids. CDR3: CASSQTGHEQYF. CDR3 in DNA: TGTGCCAGCAGCCAGACAGGACACGAGCAGTACTTC.

This clonotype was picked up a small number of times. The chain has TRBV10-3 and TRBJ2-2; TRBD1 aligns across 12 bases. V was pared by 6 bases and J by 1 base, with 6 bases of the junction left unmatched. CDR1 and CDR2 (germline): ENHRY, SYGVKD. The CDR3 runs to 17 residues. The CDR3: CAIRRGQGALNTGELFF. CDR3 DNA sequence: TGTGCCATCAGGAGGGGACAGGGGGCGTTGAACACCGGGGAGCTGTTTTTT.

The chain combines TRBV11-2 with TRBJ2-3; D perhaps matches TRBD1 (5 bases). Germline lookup yields CDR1 SGHAT and CDR2 FQNNGV. Trimming took off 0 bases at V and 1 base at J, with 11 bases between the two ends. The CDR3 contains 16 residues. The CDR3 reads CASSLEGRMGTDTQYF. In DNA form, the CDR3 reads TGTGCCAGCAGCTTAGAGGGGCGGATGGGCACAGATACGCAGTATTTT.

The sample holds a few counts of this clonotype. V is TRBV4-3 and J is TRBJ1-1, with a tentative D call TRBD1 (6 bases). The length of the CDR3 is 17 residues. The germline V gene encodes CDR1 LGHNA and CDR2 YSLEER. Trimming shortened V by 1 base and J by 0 bases, and 15 bases separated the two germline ends. CDR3 region: CASSQVPQGRMNTEAFF. The CDR3 region has the DNA TGCGCCAGCAGCCAAGTGCCCCAGGGGCGGATGAACACTGAAGCTTTCTTT.

This sequence joins TRBV18 and TRBJ1-4; 9 positions match TRBD1. With V trimmed by 2 bases and J by 5 bases, 3 bases remained unmatched. The V gene's germline CDR1 is KGHSH and CDR2 LQKENI. The CDR3 covers 15 residues. The CDR3 loop is CASSPGTGRNEKLFF. The DNA for the CDR3 is TGTGCCAGCTCACCAGGGACAGGGCGGAATGAAAAACTGTTTTTT.

This clonotype was counted a few times. V gene TRBV27 combines with J gene TRBJ1-1, with D maybe TRBD1 (6 bases). Trimming removed 5 bases from V and 5 bases from J, with 15 bases in between. Germline CDR1 and CDR2: MNHEY and SMNVEV (reference sequence). This CDR3 has 14 residues. DNA for the CDR3: TGTGCCAGCAGTATTACAGGGACCGGGACTGAAGCTTTCTTT. Translating gives CASSITGTGTEAFF.

CDR3 nucleotide sequence: TGTGCCACCAGCAGACCGATCTCGCGGGTCTCCTACAATGAGCAGTTCTTC. Translating it yields CATSRPISRVSYNEQFF. The rearrangement uses TRBV15 and TRBJ2-1, with a tentative D call TRBD2 (5 bases). V was clipped by 2 bases and J by 0 bases, with 14 bases between them. Germline CDR1 is LNHNV and CDR2 is YYDKDF (reference sequence). CDR3 length equals 17 residues. Supplemented by reference TRBV15 and TRBJ2-1, the full variable domain reads DAMVIQNPRYQVTQFGKPVTLSCSQTLNHNVMYWYQQKSSQAPKLLFHYYDKDFNNEADTPDNFQSRRPNTSFCFLDIRSPGLGDTAMYLCATSRPISRVSYNEQFFGPGTRLTVL.

This chain connects TRBV5-1 to TRBJ2-1, with D perhaps matching TRBD2 (5 bases). V was trimmed by 2 bases and J by 3 bases, leaving 12 bases between them. The CDR3 has 15 residues. Germline CDR1 is SGHRS and CDR2 is YFSETQ. The CDR3 here is CASSFSGGHYNEQFF. In DNA form, the CDR3 reads TGCGCCAGCAGCTTCTCTGGCGGGCACTACAATGAGCAGTTCTTC.

This clonotype has only a few counts. This rearrangement joins TRBV6-1 to TRBJ2-7; TRBD1 might be the D (5 bases). There are 14 residues in the CDR3. Trimming removed 6 bases from V and 5 bases from J, with 17 bases in between. CDR1 and CDR2 from the germline V gene are MNHNS and SASEGT. The CDR3 loop is CASSLMGQVHEQYF. For the CDR3, the DNA is TGTGCCAGCAGCCTCATGGGGCAAGTTCACGAGCAGTACTTC.

This clonotype was seen a few times. The chain links TRBV18 to TRBJ1-6; 9 bases agree with TRBD1. This CDR3 comprises 16 residues. Germline CDR1 is KGHSH and CDR2 is LQKENI. Trimming cost V 4 bases and J 11 bases; bases outside gene matches: 12. The CDR3 nucleotides are TGTGCCAGCTCACACCGGACAGGGGACTTTGGAACACCCCTCCACTTT. Its protein product is CASSHRTGDFGTPLHF.

This clonotype has only a few counts. The rearrangement joins TRBV27 to TRBJ2-1; D tentatively reads TRBD1 or TRBD2 (7 bases each). Trimming left V 3 bases short and J 9 bases short, with 18 bases between. Germline V gene lookup returns CDR1 MNHEY and CDR2 SMNVEV (reference sequence). This CDR3 region has 15 residues. The CDR3 nucleotides read TGTGCCAGCAGTTTTGGGAGGGGGCGGTTAAGTGAGCAGTTCTTC. Protein: CASSFGRGRLSEQFF.

This clonotype appeared many times. This chain joins TRBV5-5 and TRBJ2-7; 7 positions agree with TRBD1. V dropped 0 bases and J dropped 1; count of bases not matched to a gene: 7. This CDR3 spans 16 amino acids. The V gene's germline CDR1 is SGHKS and CDR2 YYEKEE (reference sequence). The CDR3 DNA follows: TGTGCCAGCAGCTTGGAACCGACAGGGCGATCCTACGAGCAGTACTTC. It codes for CASSLEPTGRSYEQYF.

The chain has TRBV5-4 and TRBJ1-5; no clear D. V lost 4 bases and J 4 bases, leaving 18 bases between the germline ends. The CDR3 contains 16 residues. Germline values: CDR1 SGHNT, CDR2 YYREEE (reference sequence). The CDR3 DNA sequence: TGTGCCAGCAGCCCCGGCCCTTTAGGGCTGAATCAGCCCCAGCATTTT. Its protein is CASSPGPLGLNQPQHF.

V gene TRBV29-1 combines with J gene TRBJ2-5; either TRBD1 or TRBD2 may supply D (6 bases each). The V gene lost 6 bases and the J gene lost 5 bases, with 13 bases spanning the gap. CDR3 size: 12 residues. Germline assignment: CDR1 SQVTM and CDR2 ANQGSEA. This chain's CDR3 is CSVSQGRETQYF. DNA for the CDR3: TGCAGCGTCTCGCAGGGGAGGGAGACCCAGTACTTC.

The table lists this clonotype with a few counts. This sequence joins TRBV28 and TRBJ2-7, with 7 bases identical to TRBD1. V dropped 5 bases and J dropped 0; count of bases not matched to a gene: 4. CDR1 is MDHEN and CDR2 is SYDVKM in the germline V gene. The CDR3 loop spans 14 amino acids. This CDR3 is CASSEDRDSYEQYF. The CDR3 DNA follows: TGTGCCAGCAGTGAAGACAGGGACTCCTACGAGCAGTACTTC. Full variable domain (rest looked up from reference TRBV28 and TRBJ2-7): DVKVTQSSRYLVKRTGEKVFLECVQDMDHENMFWYRQDPGLGLRLIYFSYDVKMKEKGDIPEGYSVSREKKERFSLILESASTNQTSMYLCASSEDRDSYEQYFGPGTRLTVT.

This clonotype was seen at least ten times. Compared with germline, one end of the junction differs, possibly owing to a read error. The genes are TRBV5-1 and TRBJ2-1; tentatively, D is TRBD2 (6 bases). The CDR3 is made up of 15 amino acids. The germline CDR1 and CDR2 sequences are SGHRS and YFSETQ. CDR3 nucleotides: TGTGCCAGCAGCTTAGTGGGAGGTTCCTACAATGAGCAGTTCTTC. Protein sequence: CASSLVGGSYNEQFF.

V and J are TRBV6-1 and TRBJ2-4; D unresolved. Trimming shortened V by 6 bases and J by 1 base, and 16 bases separated the two germline ends. Germline-derived CDR1 and CDR2 are MNHNS and SASEGT. This CDR3 comprises 16 residues. This CDR3 is CASSPGTPRAKNIQYF. The CDR3 nucleotides are TGTGCCAGCAGCCCCGGTACCCCGCGGGCCAAAAACATTCAGTACTTC.

In DNA form, the CDR3 reads TGCGCCAGCAGCCAAGATCTTCCACGGGGGCTGGACTATGGCTACACCTTC. Protein product: CASSQDLPRGLDYGYTF. V gene TRBV4-3 combines with J gene TRBJ1-2; a weak D match, TRBD1 (6 bases). Germline V gene sequence: CDR1 LGHNA, CDR2 YSLEER. This CDR3 spans 17 amino acids. The V and J ends lost 0 bases and 3 bases respectively, with 17 bases between them.

The chain is built from TRBV4-3 and TRBJ2-3; D may be TRBD1 (6 bases). The CDR3 has 16 residues. Looked up from germline, CDR1 is LGHNA and CDR2 is YSLEER. V was clipped by 0 bases and J by 2 bases, with 12 bases between them. The CDR3 spells CASSQELQGYTDTQYF. CDR3 DNA: TGCGCCAGCAGCCAAGAATTACAGGGATACACAGATACGCAGTATTTT.

The rearrangement links TRBV9 to TRBJ2-6; weak D call: TRBD1 (6 bases). The V end lost 0 bases, the J end lost 2 bases, and 12 bases lay between the germline ends. The germline CDR1 and CDR2 sequences are SGDLS and YYNGEE. CDR3 length: 17 residues. The CDR3 region is CASSVVRTGPGANVLTF. CDR3 coding DNA: TGTGCCAGCAGCGTAGTCCGAACAGGGCCTGGGGCCAACGTCCTGACTTTC.

A note on this clonotype: Just one base apart from a much larger clone, this may be a read error. The chain carries TRBV4-3 and TRBJ2-2; D gene unclear. In germline, CDR1 is LGHNA, CDR2 YSLEER. The CDR3 sequence is 12 residues long. Trimming removed 3 bases from V and 3 bases from J, with 2 bases in between. CDR3 coding DNA: TGCGCCAGCAGCCAGCACACCGGGGAGCTGTTTTTT. Translating gives CASSQHTGELFF.

This chain uses TRBV28 with TRBJ2-1, with D perhaps matching TRBD2 (5 bases). V gave up 3 bases and J gave up 8 bases, with 11 bases separating them. This CDR3 has 13 residues. Looked up from germline, CDR1 is MDHEN and CDR2 is SYDVKM. DNA for the CDR3: TGTGCCAGCAGTTTTATACTAGTCCATGAGCAGTTCTTC. Amino acid sequence: CASSFILVHEQFF.

In its sample, this clonotype was seen a few times. V gene TRBV7-8 combines with J gene TRBJ2-1; TRBD1 matches 8 bases. With V trimmed by 5 bases and J by 3 bases, 12 bases remained unmatched. The CDR3 runs 17 residues. CDR1 and CDR2 from the germline V gene are SGHVS and FQNEAQ. CDR3: CASSSLPARGLYNEQFF. CDR3 DNA sequence: TGTGCCAGCAGCAGCTTACCCGCCAGGGGGCTCTACAATGAGCAGTTCTTC.

This clonotype was seen a few times. The chain recombines TRBV19 with TRBJ2-7; weak D call: TRBD1 (6 bases). Germline V lookup: CDR1 LNHDA, CDR2 SQIVND (reference sequence). CDR3 length: 13 amino acids. V gave up 6 bases and J gave up 1 base, with 10 bases separating them. CDR3 DNA sequence: TGTGCCAGTAGCAGGGGTGAATCCTACGAGCAGTACTTC. Translated, it gives CASSRGESYEQYF. The full variable domain, completed using reference TRBV19 and TRBJ2-7, is DGGITQSPKYLFRKEGQNVTLSCEQNLNHDAMYWYRQDPGQGLRLIYYSQIVNDFQKGDIAEGYSVSREKKESFPLTVTSAQKNPTAFYLCASSRGESYEQYFGPGTRLTVT.

The rearrangement uses TRBV10-2 and TRBJ1-6, with D possibly TRBD1 on 5 matching bases. The ends were cut back, 7 bases at V and 4 bases at J, with 11 bases in the middle. Germline V gene lookup returns CDR1 WSHSY and CDR2 SAAADI. The CDR3 totals 14 residues. The CDR3 spells CASTERQYNSPLHF. CDR3 DNA: TGCGCCAGCACCGAACGACAGTATAATTCACCCCTCCACTTT.